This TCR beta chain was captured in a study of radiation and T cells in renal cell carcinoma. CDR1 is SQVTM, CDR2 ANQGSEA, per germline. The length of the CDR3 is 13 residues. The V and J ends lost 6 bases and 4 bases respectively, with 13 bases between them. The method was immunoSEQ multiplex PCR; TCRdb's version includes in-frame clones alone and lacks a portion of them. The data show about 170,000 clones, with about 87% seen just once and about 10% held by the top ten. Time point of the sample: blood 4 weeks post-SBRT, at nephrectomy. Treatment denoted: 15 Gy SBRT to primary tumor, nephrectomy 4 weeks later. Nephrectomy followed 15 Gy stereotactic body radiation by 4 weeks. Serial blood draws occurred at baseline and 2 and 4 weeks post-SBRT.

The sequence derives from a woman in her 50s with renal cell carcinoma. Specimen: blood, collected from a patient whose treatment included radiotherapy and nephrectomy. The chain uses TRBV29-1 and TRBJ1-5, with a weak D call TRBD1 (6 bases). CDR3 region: CSVGAGENQPQHF. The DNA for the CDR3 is TGCAGCGTCGGGGCAGGGGAGAATCAGCCCCAGCATTTT.